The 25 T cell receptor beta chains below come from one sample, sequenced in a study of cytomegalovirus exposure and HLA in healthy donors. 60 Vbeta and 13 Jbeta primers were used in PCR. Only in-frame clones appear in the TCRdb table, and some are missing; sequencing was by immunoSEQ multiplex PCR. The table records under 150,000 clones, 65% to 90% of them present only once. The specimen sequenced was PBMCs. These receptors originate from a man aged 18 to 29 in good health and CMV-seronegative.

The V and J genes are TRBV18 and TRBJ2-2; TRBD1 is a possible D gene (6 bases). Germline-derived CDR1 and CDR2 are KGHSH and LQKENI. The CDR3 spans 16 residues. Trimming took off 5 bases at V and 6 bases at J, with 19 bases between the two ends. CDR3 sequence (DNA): TGTGCCAGCTCAATTAAGGGGACATCGCTCGCCGGGGAGCTGTTTTTT. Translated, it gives CASSIKGTSLAGELFF.

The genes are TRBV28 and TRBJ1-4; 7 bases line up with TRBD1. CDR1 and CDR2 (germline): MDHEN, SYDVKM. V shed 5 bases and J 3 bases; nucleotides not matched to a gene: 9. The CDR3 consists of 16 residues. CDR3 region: CASSIGPGQANEKLFF. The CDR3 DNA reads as TGTGCCAGCAGTATCGGACCCGGACAGGCTAATGAAAAACTGTTTTTT.

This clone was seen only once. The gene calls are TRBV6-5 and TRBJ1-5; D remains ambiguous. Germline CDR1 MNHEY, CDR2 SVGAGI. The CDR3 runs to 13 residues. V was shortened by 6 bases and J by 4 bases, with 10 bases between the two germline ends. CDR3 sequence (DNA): TGTGCCAGCAGCACAGAATGGAATCAGCCCCAGCATTTT. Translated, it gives CASSTEWNQPQHF.

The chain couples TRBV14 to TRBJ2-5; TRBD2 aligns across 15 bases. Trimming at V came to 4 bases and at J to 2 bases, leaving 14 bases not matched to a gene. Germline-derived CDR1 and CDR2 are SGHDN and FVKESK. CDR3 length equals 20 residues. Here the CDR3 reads CASSRLGGTSGGYLQETQYF. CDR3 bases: TGTGCCAGCAGCCGCCTGGGAGGGACTAGCGGGGGGTACCTTCAAGAGACCCAGTACTTC. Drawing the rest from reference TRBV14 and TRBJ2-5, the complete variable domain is EAGVTQFPSHSVIEKGQTVTLRCDPISGHDNLYWYRRVMGKEIKFLLHFVKESKQDESGMPNNRFLAERTGGTYSTLKVQPAELEDSGVYFCASSRLGGTSGGYLQETQYFGPGTRLLVL.

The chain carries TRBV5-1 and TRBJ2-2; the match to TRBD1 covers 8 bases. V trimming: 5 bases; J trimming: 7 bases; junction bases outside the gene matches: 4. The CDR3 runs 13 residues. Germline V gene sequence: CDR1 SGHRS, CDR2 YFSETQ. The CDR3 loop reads CASRPTGVGELFF. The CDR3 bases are TGCGCCAGCAGACCGACAGGGGTCGGGGAGCTGTTTTTT.

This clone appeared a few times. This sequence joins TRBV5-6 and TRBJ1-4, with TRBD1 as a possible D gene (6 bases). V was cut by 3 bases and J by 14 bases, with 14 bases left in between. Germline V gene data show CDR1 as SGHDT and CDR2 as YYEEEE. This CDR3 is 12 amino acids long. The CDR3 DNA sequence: TGTGCCAGCAGCTCCCGGGACAAGATTCTGTTTTTT. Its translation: CASSSRDKILFF. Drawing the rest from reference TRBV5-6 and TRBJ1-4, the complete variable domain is DAGVTQSPTHLIKTRGQQVTLRCSPKSGHDTVSWYQQALGQGPQFIFQYYEEEERQRGNFPDRFSGHQFPNYSSELNVNALLLGDSALYLCASSSRDKILFFGSGTQLSVL.

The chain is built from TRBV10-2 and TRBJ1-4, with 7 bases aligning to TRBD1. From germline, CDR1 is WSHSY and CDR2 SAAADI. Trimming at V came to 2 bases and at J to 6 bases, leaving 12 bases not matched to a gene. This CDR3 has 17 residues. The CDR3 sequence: CASSEPKLDRSDEKLFF. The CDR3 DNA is TGCGCCAGCAGTGAGCCGAAGCTGGACAGGTCGGATGAAAAACTGTTTTTT.

Here the CDR3 reads CASSPTGGRGEQYF. CDR3 coding DNA: TGTGCCAGCTCACCGACAGGGGGACGGGGCGAGCAGTACTTC. The V gene is TRBV18, the J gene TRBJ2-7; TRBD1 matches 9 bases. The germline V gene encodes CDR1 KGHSH and CDR2 LQKENI. The CDR3 is 14 residues long. Germline trimming cut 3 bases from V and 6 bases from J; bases unmatched to any gene: 6. Drawing the rest from reference TRBV18 and TRBJ2-7, the complete variable domain is NAGVMQNPRHLVRRRGQEARLRCSPMKGHSHVYWYRQLPEEGLKFMVYLQKENIIDESGMPKERFSAEFPKEGPSILRIQQVVRGDSAAYFCASSPTGGRGEQYFGPGTRLTVT.

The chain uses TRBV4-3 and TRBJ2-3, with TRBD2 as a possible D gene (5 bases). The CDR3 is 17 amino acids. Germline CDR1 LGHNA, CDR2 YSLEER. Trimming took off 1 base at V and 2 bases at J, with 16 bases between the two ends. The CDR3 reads CASSQARYGKNTDTQYF. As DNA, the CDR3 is TGCGCCAGCAGCCAAGCGCGCTACGGGAAAAACACAGATACGCAGTATTTT.

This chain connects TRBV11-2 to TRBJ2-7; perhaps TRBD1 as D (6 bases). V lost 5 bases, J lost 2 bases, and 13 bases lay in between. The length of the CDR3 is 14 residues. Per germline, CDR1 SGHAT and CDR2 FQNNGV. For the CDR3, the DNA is TGTGCCAGCAGCGCGCACAGGGATCCCTACGAGCAGTACTTC. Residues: CASSAHRDPYEQYF. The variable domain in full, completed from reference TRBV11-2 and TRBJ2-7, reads EAGVAQSPRYKIIEKRQSVAFWCNPISGHATLYWYQQILGQGPKLLIQFQNNGVVDDSQLPKDRFSAERLKGVDSTLKIQPAKLEDSAVYLCASSAHRDPYEQYFGPGTRLTVT.

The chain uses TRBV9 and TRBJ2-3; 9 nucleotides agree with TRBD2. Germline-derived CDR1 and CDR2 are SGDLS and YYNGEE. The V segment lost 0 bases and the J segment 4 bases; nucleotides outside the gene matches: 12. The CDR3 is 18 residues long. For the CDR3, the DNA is TGTGCCAGCAGCGTAGTCCCCCCGGGCGGCGGGGGGGCAGATACGCAGTATTTT. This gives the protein CASSVVPPGGGGADTQYF. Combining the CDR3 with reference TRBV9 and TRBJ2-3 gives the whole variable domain DSGVTQTPKHLITATGQRVTLRCSPRSGDLSVYWYQQSLDQGLQFLIQYYNGEERAKGNILERFSAQQFPDLHSELNLSSLELGDSALYFCASSVVPPGGGGADTQYFGPGTRLTVL.

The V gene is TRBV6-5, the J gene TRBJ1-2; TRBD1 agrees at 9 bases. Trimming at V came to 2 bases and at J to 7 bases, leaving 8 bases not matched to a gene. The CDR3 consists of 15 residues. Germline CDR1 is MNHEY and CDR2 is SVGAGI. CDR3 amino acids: CASSYSQQGAGGYTF. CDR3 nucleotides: TGTGCCAGCAGTTACAGTCAACAGGGGGCGGGTGGCTACACCTTC.

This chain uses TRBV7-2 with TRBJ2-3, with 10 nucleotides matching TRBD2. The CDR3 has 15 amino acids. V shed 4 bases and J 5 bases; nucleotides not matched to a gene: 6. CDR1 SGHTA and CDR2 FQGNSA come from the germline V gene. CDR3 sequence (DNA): TGTGCCAGCAGCTCTACTAGCGGGGTCGGAGATACGCAGTATTTT. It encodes CASSSTSGVGDTQYF.

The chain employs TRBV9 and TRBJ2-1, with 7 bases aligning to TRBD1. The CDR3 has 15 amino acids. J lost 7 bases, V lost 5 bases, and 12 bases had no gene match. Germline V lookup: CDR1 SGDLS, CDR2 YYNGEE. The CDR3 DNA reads TGTGCCAGCAGTACGCCGGGACAGCTTGGGAATGAGCAGTTCTTC. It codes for CASSTPGQLGNEQFF.

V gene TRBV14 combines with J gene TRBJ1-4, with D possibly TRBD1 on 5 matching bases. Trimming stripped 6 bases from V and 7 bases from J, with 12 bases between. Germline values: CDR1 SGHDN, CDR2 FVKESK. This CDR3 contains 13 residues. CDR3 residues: CASRRQGSEKLFF. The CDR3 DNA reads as TGTGCCAGCAGAAGGCAGGGAAGTGAAAAACTGTTTTTT.

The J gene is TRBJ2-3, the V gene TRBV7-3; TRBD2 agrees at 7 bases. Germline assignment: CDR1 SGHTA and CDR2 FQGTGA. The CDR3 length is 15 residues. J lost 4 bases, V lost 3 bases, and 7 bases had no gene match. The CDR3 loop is CASSFQPTSPDTQYF. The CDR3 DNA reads TGTGCCAGCAGCTTCCAACCGACTAGCCCAGATACGCAGTATTTT.

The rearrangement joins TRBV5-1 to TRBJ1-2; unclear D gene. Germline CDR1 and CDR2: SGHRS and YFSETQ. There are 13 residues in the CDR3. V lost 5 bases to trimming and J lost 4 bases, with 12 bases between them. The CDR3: CASRQSDGYGYTF. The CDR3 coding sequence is TGCGCCAGCAGACAGTCCGACGGCTATGGCTACACCTTC. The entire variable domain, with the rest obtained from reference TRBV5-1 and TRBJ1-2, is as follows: KAGVTQTPRYLIKTRGQQVTLSCSPISGHRSVSWYQQTPGQGLQFLFEYFSETQRNKGNFPGRFSGRQFSNSRSEMNVSTLELGDSALYLCASRQSDGYGYTFGSGTRLTVV.

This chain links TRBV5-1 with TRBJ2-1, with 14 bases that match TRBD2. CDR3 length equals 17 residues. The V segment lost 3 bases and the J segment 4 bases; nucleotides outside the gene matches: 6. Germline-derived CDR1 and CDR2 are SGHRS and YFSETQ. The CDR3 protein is CASSSGTSGGAYNEQFF. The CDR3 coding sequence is TGCGCCAGCAGCTCCGGGACTAGCGGGGGCGCTTACAATGAGCAGTTCTTC.

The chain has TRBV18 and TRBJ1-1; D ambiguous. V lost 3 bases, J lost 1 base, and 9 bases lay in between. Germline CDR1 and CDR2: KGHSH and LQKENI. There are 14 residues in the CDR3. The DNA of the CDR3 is TGTGCCAGCTCACCTTCGGGAAAGAACACTGAAGCTTTCTTT. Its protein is CASSPSGKNTEAFF.

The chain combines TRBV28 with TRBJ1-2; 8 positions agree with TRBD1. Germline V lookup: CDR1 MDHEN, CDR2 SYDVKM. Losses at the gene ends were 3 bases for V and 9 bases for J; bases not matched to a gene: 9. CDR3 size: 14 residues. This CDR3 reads CASSFSTGAYRYTF. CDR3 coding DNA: TGTGCCAGCAGTTTCTCGACAGGGGCGTATCGCTACACCTTC.

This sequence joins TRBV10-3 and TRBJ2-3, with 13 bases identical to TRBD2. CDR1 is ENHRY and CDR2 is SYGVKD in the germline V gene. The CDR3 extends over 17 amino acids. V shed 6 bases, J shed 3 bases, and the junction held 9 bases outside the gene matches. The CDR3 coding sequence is TGTGCCATCAGACTAGCGGGGGGGCAACCGGGAACAGATACGCAGTATTTT. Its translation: CAIRLAGGQPGTDTQYF.

This CDR3 is CASSLALQGSGGTDTQYF. For the CDR3, the DNA is TGTGCCAGCAGCTTAGCTCTACAGGGCAGTGGAGGCACAGATACGCAGTATTTT. The V and J genes are TRBV7-6 and TRBJ2-3; a weak D match, TRBD1 (6 bases). Germline V gene sequence: CDR1 SGHVS, CDR2 FNYEAQ. Trimming cost V 0 bases and J 1 base, with 17 bases left between them. The CDR3 covers 18 residues. Drawing the rest from reference TRBV7-6 and TRBJ2-3, the complete variable domain is GAGVSQSPRYKVTKRGQDVALRCDPISGHVSLYWYRQALGQGPEFLTYFNYEAQQDKSGLPNDRFSAERPEGSISTLTIQRTEQRDSAMYRCASSLALQGSGGTDTQYFGPGTRLTVL.

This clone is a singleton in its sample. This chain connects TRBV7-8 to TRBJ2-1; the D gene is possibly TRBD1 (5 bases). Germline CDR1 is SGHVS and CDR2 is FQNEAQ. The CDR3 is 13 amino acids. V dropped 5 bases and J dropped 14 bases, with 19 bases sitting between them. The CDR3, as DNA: TGTGCCAGCAGCCCACCGGGTCTTCTCAGGGAGTTCTTC. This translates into CASSPPGLLREFF. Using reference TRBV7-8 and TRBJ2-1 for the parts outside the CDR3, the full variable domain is GAGVSQSPRYKVAKRGQDVALRCDPISGHVSLFWYQQALGQGPEFLTYFQNEAQLDKSGLPSDRFFAERPEGSVSTLKIQRTQQEDSAVYLCASSPPGLLREFFGPGTRLTVL.

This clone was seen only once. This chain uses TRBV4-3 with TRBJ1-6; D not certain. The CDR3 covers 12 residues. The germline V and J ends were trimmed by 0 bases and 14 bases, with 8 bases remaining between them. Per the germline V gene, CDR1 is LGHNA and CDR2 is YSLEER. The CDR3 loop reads CASSQDYEALHF. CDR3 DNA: TGCGCCAGCAGCCAAGACTACGAGGCCCTCCACTTT.

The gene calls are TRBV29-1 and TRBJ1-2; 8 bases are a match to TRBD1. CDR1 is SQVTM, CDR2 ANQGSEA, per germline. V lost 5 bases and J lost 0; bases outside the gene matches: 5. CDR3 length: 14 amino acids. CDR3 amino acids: CSVFSGGANYGYTF. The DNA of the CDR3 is TGCAGCGTTTTTTCAGGGGGCGCTAACTATGGCTACACCTTC.